This T cell receptor beta chain was documented in a study of blood T cell repertoires in COVID-19. Background on the study: Material from acute and convalescent COVID-19 was sourced from the United States, Italy and Spain. PBMCs, B-cell-depleted T cells, or T cells provided the cDNA or gDNA that made up the material.

Germline loops: CDR1 SGHAT, CDR2 FQDESV (reference sequence). CDR3 length: 14 amino acids. The V segment lost 4 bases and the J segment 1 base; nucleotides outside the gene matches: 3. This clone was seen more than once but under ten times. Original handling: Nucleated cell number was recorded as an estimate derived from reference gene primer amplification. TCRdb keeps only in-frame clones here, not all; method: immunoSEQ multiplex PCR. V and J calls and clone size follow that table, whereas D and trimming were derived from the DNA. The sample has about 92,000 clones; around 85% are singletons. The sequence derives from a human donor in a cohort sampled during active COVID-19. The V and J genes are TRBV11-1 and TRBJ1-1, with 7 bases identical to TRBD1. Sequenced input: peripheral blood. In nucleotides, the CDR3 is TGTGCCAGCAGCTCGGACAGGTCGAACACTGAAGCTTTCTTT. Translating gives CASSSDRSNTEAFF.